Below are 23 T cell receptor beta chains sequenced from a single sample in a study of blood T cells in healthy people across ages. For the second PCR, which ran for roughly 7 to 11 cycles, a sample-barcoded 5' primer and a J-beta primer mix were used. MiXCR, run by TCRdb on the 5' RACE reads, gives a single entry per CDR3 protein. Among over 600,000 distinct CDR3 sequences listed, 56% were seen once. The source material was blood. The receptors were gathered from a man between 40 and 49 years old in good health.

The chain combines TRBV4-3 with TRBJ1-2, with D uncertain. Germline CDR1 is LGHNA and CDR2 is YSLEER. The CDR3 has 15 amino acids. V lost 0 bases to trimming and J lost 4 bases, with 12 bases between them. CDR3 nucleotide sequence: TGCGCCAGCAGCCAAGATCGAACGGGGAGCTATGGCTACACCTTC. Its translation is CASSQDRTGSYGYTF.

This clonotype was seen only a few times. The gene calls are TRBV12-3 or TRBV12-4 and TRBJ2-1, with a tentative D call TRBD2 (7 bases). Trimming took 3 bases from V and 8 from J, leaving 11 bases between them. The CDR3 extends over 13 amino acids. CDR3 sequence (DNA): TGTGCCAGCAGTTTGGGCGGGGGCTATGAGCAGTTCTTC. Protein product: CASSLGGGYEQFF.

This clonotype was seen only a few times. The CDR3 protein is CASSLGGAGLSTDTQYF. Written as DNA, the CDR3 is TGCGCCAGCAGCTTGGGGGGCGCCGGTCTTAGCACAGATACGCAGTATTTT. The J gene is TRBJ2-3, the V gene TRBV5-1; D possibly corresponds to TRBD1 (5 bases). Germline V lookup: CDR1 SGHRS, CDR2 YFSETQ. The V end was cut by 0 bases, the J end by 0 bases, with 14 bases between. The CDR3 has 17 amino acids.

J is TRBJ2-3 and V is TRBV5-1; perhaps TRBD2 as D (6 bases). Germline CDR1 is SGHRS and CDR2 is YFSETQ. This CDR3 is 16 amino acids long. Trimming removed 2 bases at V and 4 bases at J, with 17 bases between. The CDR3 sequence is CASSFVGVGGADTQYF. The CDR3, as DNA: TGCGCCAGCAGCTTTGTGGGAGTGGGAGGTGCAGATACGCAGTATTTT.

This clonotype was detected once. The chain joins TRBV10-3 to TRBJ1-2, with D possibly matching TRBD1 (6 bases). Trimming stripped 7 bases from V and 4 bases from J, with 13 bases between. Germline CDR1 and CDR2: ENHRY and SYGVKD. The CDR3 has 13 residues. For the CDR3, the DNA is TGTGCCATCACCGACCTGGACAGCTATGGCTACACCTTC. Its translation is CAITDLDSYGYTF.

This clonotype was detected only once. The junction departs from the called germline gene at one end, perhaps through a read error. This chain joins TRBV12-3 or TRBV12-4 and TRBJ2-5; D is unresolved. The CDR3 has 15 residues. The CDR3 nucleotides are TGTGCCGGCAGTTTAGGGCCGTTTGATCAAGAGACCCAGTACTTC. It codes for CAGSLGPFDQETQYF.

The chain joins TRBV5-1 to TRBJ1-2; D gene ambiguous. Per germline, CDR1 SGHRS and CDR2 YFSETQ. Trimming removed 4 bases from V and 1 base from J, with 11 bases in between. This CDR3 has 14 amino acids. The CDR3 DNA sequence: TGCGCCAGCAGCCTTCGGGGAGATAACTATGGCTACACCTTC. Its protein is CASSLRGDNYGYTF. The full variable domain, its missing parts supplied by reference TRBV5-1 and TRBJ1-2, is KAGVTQTPRYLIKTRGQQVTLSCSPISGHRSVSWYQQTPGQGLQFLFEYFSETQRNKGNFPGRFSGRQFSNSRSEMNVSTLELGDSALYLCASSLRGDNYGYTFGSGTRLTVV.

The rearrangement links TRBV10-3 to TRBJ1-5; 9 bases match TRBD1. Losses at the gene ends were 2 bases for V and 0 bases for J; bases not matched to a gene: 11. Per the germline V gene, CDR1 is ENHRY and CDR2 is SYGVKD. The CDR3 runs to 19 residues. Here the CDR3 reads CAISESPWDRDPSNQPQHF. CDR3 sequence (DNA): TGTGCCATCAGTGAGAGTCCCTGGGACAGGGACCCTAGCAATCAGCCCCAGCATTTT.

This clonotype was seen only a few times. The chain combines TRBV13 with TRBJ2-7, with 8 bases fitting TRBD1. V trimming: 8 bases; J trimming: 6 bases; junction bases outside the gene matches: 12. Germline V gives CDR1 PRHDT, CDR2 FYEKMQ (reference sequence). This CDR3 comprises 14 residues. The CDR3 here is CASQEFRDRSEQYF. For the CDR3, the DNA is TGTGCCAGCCAGGAGTTTCGGGACAGGAGCGAGCAGTACTTC.

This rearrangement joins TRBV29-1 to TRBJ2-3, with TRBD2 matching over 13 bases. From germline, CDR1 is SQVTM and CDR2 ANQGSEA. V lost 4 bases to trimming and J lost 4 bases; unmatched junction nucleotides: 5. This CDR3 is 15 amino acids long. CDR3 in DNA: TGCAGCGTTGGGAGGACTAGCGGGAGCTCAGATACGCAGTATTTT. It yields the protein CSVGRTSGSSDTQYF.

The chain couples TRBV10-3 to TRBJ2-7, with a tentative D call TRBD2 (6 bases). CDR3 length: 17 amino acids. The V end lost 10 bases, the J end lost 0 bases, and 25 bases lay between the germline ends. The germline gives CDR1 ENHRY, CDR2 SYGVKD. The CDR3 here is CATRRPVAEASSYEQYF. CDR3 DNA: TGTGCCACCAGAAGACCAGTAGCGGAAGCGAGCTCCTACGAGCAGTACTTC.

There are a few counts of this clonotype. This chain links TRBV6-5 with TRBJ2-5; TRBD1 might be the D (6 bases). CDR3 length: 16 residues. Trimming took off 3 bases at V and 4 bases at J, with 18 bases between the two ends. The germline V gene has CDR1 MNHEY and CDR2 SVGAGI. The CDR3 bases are TGTGCCAGCAGTTATGGGGTGGGCTTAGGGGGAGAGACCCAGTACTTC. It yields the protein CASSYGVGLGGETQYF.

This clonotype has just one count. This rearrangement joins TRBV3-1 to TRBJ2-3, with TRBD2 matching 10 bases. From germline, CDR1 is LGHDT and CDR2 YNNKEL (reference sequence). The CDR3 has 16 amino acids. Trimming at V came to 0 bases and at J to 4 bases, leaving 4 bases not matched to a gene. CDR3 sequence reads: CASSQESGREADTQYF. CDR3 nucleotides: TGTGCCAGCAGCCAAGAAAGCGGGAGGGAGGCAGATACGCAGTATTTT.

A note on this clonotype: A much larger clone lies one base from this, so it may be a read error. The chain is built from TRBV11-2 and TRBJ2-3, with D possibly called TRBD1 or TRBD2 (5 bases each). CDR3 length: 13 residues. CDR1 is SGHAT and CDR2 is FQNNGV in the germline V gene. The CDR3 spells CAITGQATDMQYF. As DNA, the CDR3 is TGTGCTATCACGGGGCAGGCCACAGATATGCAGTATTTT.

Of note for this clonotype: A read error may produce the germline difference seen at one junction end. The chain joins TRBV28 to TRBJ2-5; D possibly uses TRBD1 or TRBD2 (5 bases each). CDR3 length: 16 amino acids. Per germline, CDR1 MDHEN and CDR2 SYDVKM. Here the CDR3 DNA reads TGTGCCGGCAGTTTACCCCGCTTGGGGGTAGAGGAGACCCAGTACTTC. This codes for CAGSLPRLGVEETQYF.

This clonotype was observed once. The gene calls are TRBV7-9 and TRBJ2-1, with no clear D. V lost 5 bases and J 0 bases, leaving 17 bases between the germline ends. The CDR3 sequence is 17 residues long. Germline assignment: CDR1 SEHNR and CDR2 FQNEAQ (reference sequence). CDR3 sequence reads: CASSVDTLERSYNEQFF. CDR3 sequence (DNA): TGTGCCAGCAGCGTAGACACACTCGAGCGCTCCTACAATGAGCAGTTCTTC.

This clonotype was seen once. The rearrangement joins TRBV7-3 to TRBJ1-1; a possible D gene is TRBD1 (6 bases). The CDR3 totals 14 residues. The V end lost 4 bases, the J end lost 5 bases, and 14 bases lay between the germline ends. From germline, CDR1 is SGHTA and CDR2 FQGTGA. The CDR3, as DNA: TGTGCCAGCAGCTCACAACCAGGGGTAACTGAAGCTTTCTTT. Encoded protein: CASSSQPGVTEAFF.

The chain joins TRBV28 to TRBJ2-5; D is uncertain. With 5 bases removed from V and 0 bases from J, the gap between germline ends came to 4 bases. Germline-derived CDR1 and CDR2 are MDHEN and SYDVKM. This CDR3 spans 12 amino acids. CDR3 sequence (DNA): TGTGCCAGCAGTGGGTACCAAGAGACCCAGTACTTC. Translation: CASSGYQETQYF.

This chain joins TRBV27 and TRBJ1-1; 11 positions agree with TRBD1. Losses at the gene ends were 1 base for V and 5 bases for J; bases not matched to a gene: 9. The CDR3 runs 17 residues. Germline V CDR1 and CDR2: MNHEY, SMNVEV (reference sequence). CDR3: CASSLFRDRGSGTEAFF. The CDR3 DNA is TGTGCCAGCAGTTTATTCCGGGACAGGGGGTCGGGGACTGAAGCTTTCTTT.

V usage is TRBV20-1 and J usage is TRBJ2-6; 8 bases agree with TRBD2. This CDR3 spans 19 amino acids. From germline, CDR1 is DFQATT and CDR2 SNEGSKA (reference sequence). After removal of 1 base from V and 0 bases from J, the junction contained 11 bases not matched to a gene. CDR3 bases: TGCAGTGCTAGAGTACTGCGGGGGGCCGACGACTCTGGGGCCAACGTCCTGACTTTC. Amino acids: CSARVLRGADDSGANVLTF.

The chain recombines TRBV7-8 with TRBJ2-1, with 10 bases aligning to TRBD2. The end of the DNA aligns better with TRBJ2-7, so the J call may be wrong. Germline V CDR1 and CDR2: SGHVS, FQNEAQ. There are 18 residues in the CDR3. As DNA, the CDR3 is TGTGCCAGCAGCTCGGGGACCTCCGGGACTAGCGCTTACAATGAGCAGTACTTC. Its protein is CASSSGTSGTSAYNEQYF.

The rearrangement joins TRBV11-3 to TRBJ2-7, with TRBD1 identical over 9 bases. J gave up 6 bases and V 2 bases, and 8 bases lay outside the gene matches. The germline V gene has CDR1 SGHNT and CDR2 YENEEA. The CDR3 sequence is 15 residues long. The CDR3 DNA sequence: TGTGCCAGCAGCTTAACAGGGGGCAAGAAGGTCGAGCAGTACTTC. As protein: CASSLTGGKKVEQYF.

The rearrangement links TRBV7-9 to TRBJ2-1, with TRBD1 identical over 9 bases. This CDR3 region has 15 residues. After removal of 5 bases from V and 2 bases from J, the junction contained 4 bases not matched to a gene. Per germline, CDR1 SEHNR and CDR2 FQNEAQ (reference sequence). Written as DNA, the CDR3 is TGTGCCAGCAGCACGGGGACAGGGACCTACAATGAGCAGTTCTTC. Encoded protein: CASSTGTGTYNEQFF.